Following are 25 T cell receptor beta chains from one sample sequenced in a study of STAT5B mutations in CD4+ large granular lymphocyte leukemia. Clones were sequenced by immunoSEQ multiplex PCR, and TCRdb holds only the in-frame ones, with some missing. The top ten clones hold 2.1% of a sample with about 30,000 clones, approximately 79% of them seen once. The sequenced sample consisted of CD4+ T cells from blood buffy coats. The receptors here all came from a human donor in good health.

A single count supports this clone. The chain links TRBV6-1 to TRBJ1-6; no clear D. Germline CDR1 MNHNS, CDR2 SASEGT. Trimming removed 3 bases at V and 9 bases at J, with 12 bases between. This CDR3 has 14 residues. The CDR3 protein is CASSEGVRSSPLHF. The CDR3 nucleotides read TGTGCCAGCAGTGAGGGAGTTCGGAGTTCACCCCTCCACTTT.

In nucleotides, the CDR3 is TGTGCCAGCAGTCCCATGGGGGTTAGCACAGATACGCAGTATTTT. Its translation is CASSPMGVSTDTQYF. The V call is TRBV11-2, the J call TRBJ2-3; D could derive from TRBD1 or TRBD2 (5 bases each). Germline assignment: CDR1 SGHAT and CDR2 FQNNGV. V was trimmed by 6 bases and J by 0 bases, leaving 13 bases between them. The CDR3 runs 15 residues.

The chain's CDR3 is CASSPILDRGGEQFF. CDR3 in DNA: TGTGCCAGCAGTCCCATCCTAGACCGCGGAGGTGAGCAGTTCTTC. The chain carries TRBV6-5 and TRBJ2-1, with D tentatively TRBD2 (5 bases). CDR3 length: 15 residues. Trimming cost V 5 bases and J 9 bases, with 20 bases left between them. CDR1 MNHEY and CDR2 SVGAGI come from the germline V gene.

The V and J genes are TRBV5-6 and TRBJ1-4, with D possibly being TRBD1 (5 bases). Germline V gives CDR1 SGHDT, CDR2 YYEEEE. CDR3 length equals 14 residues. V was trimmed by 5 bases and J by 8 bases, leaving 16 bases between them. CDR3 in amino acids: CASSPRGRGEKLFF. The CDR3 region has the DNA TGTGCCAGCAGTCCTCGAGGGCGGGGGGAAAAACTGTTTTTT.

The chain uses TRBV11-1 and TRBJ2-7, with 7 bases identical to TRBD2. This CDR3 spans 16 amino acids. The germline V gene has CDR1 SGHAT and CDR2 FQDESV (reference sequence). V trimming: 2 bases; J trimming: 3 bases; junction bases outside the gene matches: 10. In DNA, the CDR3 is TGTGCCAGCAGCTTACGGGGGGAGTCGGGGTACTACGAGCAGTACTTC. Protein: CASSLRGESGYYEQYF.

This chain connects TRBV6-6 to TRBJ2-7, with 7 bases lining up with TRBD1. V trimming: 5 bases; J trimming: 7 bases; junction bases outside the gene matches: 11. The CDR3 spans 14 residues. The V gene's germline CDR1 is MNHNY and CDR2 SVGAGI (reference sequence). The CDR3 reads CASSQTGVVGEQYF. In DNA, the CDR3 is TGTGCCAGCAGTCAAACAGGGGTAGTGGGGGAGCAGTACTTC.

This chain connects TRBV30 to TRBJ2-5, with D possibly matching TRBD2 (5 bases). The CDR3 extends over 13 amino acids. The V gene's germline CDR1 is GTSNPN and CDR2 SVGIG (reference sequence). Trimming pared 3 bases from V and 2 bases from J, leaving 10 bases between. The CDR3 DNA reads TGTGCCTGGAGCCAGAGGGCACAAGAGACCCAGTACTTC. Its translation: CAWSQRAQETQYF. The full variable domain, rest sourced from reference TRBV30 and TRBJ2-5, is SQTIHQWPATLVQPVGSPLSLECTVEGTSNPNLYWYRQAAGRGLQLLFYSVGIGQISSEVPQNLSASRPQDRQFILSSKKLLLSDSGFYLCAWSQRAQETQYFGPGTRLLVL.

CDR3 region: CASSLGHLNTEAFF. Here the CDR3 DNA reads TGTGCCAGCAGCTTAGGCCATCTGAACACTGAAGCTTTCTTT. V gene TRBV11-3 combines with J gene TRBJ1-1; D unclear. Deletions cut 1 base from V and 0 bases from J, with 6 bases between. This CDR3 has 14 residues. CDR1 and CDR2 (germline): SGHNT, YENEEA.

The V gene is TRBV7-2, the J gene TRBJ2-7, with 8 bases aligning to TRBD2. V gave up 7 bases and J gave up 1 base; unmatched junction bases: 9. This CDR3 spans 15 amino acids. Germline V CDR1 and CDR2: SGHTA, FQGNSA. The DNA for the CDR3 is TGTGCCAGCACCCTCTCGGGAGGGCGATCCTACGAGCAGTACTTC. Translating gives CASTLSGGRSYEQYF.

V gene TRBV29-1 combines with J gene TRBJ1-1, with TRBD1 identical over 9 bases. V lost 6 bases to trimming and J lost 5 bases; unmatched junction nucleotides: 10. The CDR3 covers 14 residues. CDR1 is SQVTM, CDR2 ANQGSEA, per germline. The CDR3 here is CSVALGTGRTEAFF. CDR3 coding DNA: TGCAGCGTGGCCCTCGGGACAGGGAGGACTGAAGCTTTCTTT.

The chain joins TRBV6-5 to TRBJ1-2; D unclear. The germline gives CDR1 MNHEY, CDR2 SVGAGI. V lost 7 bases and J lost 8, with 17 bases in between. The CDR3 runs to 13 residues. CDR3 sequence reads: CASNDPGRPGYTF. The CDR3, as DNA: TGTGCCAGCAATGACCCTGGTAGGCCCGGCTACACCTTC.

The chain's CDR3 is CASSFGSGPSETQYF. CDR3 in DNA: TGTGCCAGCAGCTTTGGTAGCGGGCCTTCGGAGACCCAGTACTTC. V is TRBV7-6 and J is TRBJ2-5; TRBD2 matches 7 bases. J was trimmed by 5 bases and V by 3 bases; bases with no gene match: 9. Germline loops: CDR1 SGHVS, CDR2 FNYEAQ. This CDR3 spans 15 amino acids.

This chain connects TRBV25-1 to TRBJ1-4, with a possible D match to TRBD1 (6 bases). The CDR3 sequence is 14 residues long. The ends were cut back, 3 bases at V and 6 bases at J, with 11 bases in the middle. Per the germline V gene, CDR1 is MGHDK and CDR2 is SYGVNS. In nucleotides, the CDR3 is TGTGCCAGCAGTGACCGGGGGCATTATGAAAAACTGTTTTTT. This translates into CASSDRGHYEKLFF.

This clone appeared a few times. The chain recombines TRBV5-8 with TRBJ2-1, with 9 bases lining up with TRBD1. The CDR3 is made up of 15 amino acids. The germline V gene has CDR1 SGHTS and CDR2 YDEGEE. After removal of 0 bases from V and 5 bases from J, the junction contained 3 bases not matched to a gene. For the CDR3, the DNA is TGTGCCAGCAGCTTGGGGGACAGGGACGACAATGAGCAGTTCTTC. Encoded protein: CASSLGDRDDNEQFF.

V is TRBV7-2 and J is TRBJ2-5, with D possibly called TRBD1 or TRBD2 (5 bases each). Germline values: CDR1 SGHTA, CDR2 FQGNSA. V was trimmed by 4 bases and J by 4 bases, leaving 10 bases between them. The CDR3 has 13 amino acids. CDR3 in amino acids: CASSSPGRETQYF. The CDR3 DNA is TGTGCCAGCAGCTCCCCGGGGCGAGAGACCCAGTACTTC.

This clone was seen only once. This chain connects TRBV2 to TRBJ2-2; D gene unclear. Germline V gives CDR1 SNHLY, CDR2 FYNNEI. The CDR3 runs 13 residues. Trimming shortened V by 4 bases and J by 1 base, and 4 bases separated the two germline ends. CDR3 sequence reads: CASSAGNTGELFF. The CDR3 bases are TGTGCCAGCAGTGCCGGGAACACCGGGGAGCTGTTTTTT.

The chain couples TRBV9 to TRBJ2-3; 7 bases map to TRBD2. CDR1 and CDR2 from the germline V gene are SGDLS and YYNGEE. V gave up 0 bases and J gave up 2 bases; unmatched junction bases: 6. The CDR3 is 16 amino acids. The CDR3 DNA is TGTGCCAGCAGCGTAGAGGAGCGGGGCTTCACAGATACGCAGTATTTT. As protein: CASSVEERGFTDTQYF.

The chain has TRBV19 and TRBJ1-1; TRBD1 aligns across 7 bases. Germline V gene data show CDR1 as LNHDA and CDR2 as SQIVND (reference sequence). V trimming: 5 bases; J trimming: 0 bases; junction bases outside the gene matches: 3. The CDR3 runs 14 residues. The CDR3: CASSPTGLNTEAFF. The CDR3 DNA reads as TGTGCCAGTAGTCCGACAGGGTTGAACACTGAAGCTTTCTTT.

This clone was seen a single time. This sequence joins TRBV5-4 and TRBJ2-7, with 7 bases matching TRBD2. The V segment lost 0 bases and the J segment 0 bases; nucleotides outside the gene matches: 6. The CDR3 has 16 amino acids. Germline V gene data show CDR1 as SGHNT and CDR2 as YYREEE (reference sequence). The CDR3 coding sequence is TGTGCCAGCAGCTTGGGAGGAGCGGGGAGCTCCTACGAGCAGTACTTC. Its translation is CASSLGGAGSSYEQYF.

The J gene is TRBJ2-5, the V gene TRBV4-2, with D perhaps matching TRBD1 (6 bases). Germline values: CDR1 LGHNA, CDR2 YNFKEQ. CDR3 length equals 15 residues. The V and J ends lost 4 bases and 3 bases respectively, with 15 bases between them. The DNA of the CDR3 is TGTGCCAGCAGCCCCCGTGAGGGGGATGAAGAGACCCAGTACTTC. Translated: CASSPREGDEETQYF.

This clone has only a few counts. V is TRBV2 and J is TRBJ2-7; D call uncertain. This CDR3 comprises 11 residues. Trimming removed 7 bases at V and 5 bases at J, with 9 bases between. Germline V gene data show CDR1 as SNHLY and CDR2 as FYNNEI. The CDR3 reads CASNTGHEQYF. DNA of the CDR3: TGTGCCAGCAACACGGGCCACGAGCAGTACTTC.

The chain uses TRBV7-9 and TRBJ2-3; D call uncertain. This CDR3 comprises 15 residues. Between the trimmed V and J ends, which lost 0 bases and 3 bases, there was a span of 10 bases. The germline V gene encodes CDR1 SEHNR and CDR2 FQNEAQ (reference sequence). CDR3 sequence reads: CASSLADVQTDTQYF. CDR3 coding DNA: TGTGCCAGCAGCTTAGCAGACGTACAGACAGATACGCAGTATTTT.

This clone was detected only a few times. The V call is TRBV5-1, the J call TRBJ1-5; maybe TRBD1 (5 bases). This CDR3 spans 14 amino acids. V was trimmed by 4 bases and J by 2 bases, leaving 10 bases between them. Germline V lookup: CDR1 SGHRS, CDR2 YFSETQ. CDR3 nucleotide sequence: TGCGCCAGCAGCAACGGGGACGGCAATCAGCCCCAGCATTTT. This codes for CASSNGDGNQPQHF.

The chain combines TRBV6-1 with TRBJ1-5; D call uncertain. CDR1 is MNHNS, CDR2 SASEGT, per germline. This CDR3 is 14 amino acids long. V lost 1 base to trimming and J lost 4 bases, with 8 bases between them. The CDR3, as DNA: TGTGCCAGCAGTGAAGAAAAGGGAAATCAGCCCCAGCATTTT. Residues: CASSEEKGNQPQHF.

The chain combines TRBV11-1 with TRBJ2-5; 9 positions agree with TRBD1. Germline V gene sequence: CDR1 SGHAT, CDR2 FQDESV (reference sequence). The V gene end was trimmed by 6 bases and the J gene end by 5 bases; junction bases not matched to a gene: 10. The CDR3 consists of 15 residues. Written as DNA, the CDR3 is TGTGCCAGCAGAGGCCGGGACAGGGTTCTGGAGACCCAGTACTTC. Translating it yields CASRGRDRVLETQYF. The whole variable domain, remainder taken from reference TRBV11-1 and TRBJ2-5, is EAEVAQSPRYKITEKSQAVAFWCDPISGHATLYWYRQILGQGPELLVQFQDESVVDDSQLPKDRFSAERLKGVDSTLKIQPAELGDSAMYLCASRGRDRVLETQYFGPGTRLLVL.